This paragraph reports one TCR beta chain. Data came from immunoSEQ multiplex PCR; TCRdb stores just in-frame clones and leaves some out. The repertoire holds roughly 70,000 clones, with over 80% as singletons. These data come from a study of T cell responses to AZD1222 COVID-19 vaccine. The CDR3 loop spans 15 amino acids. In germline, CDR1 is WSHSY, CDR2 SAAADI. Trimming removed 3 bases at V and 3 bases at J, with 14 bases between. Sequencing used peripheral blood, obtained 28 days after the second dose of the MenACWY control vaccine. The chain is built from TRBV10-2 and TRBJ2-5, with no clear D. This clonotype originated in an adult who received the MenACWY meningococcal vaccine as a control. The CDR3 DNA reads as TGCGCCAGCAGTGACGAGACAACCAATGAAGAGACCCAGTACTTC. It codes for CASSDETTNEETQYF.